A selection of T cell receptor beta chains follows, all from one sample in a study of T cells in Graves' hyperthyroidism and ophthalmopathy. TCRdb redid the calling of the multiplex PCR reads with MiXCR, one entry per CDR3 protein. The sample has 250,000 to 350,000 distinct CDR3 sequences, over 15% seen once. The specimen sequenced was blood. The receptor source for this set is a woman aged 60-75 years with Graves' ophthalmopathy. CDR3s include the opening cysteine and the closing phenylalanine or tryptophan. The D gene is left open where the match is weak. Clone size is shown for a subset of rows, as once, few, many or a class of expanded clone.

j_gene | abundance | v_gene | d_gene | CDR3nt | CDR3aa
TRBJ2-3 | many | TRBV7-2 | - | TGTGCCAGCAGCTTTCTTAGCACAGATACGCAGTATTTT | CASSFLSTDTQYF
TRBJ2-1 | many | TRBV5-1 | TRBD2 | TGCGCCAGCAGCTTACTAGCGGGAGGCACCCCTGAGCAGTTCTTC | CASSLLAGGTPEQFF
TRBJ1-1 | many | TRBV10-3 | TRBD1 | TGTGCCATCAGTGAGCCAGAGGGGACAGGTGAAGCTTTCTTT | CAISEPEGTGEAFF
TRBJ1-6 | few | TRBV3-1 | - | TGTGCCAGCAGCCAAGATCTTGTCGCACCCCTCCACTTT | CASSQDLVAPLHF
TRBJ1-2 | - | TRBV4-3 | TRBD1 | TGCGCCAGCAGCCAAGCCTTTAGGGGGCAGCGCTATGGCTACACCTTC | CASSQAFRGQRYGYTF
TRBJ1-5 | many | TRBV5-1 | - | TGCGCCAGCAGCTGGGACACCGATCAGCCCCAGCATTTT | CASSWDTDQPQHF
TRBJ2-1 | - | TRBV27 | - | TGTGCCAGCAGTTTAGAGTTTGGGATCAATGAGCAGTTCTTC | CASSLEFGINEQFF
TRBJ2-2 | many | TRBV7-2 | - | TGTGCCAGCAGCTTAAGGTCAGCGGCCGCGAACACCGGGGAGCTGTTTTTT | CASSLRSAAANTGELFF
TRBJ2-6 | many | TRBV7-2 | - | TGTGCCAGCAGTATCTCTGGGGCCAACGTCCTGACTTTC | CASSISGANVLTF
TRBJ2-5 | many | TRBV7-2 | TRBD1 | TGTGCCAGCAGCCCCCGGACAGGGAAAGAGACCCAGTACTTC | CASSPRTGKETQYF
TRBJ1-2 | - | TRBV29-1 | - | TGCAGCGTTGATTCGGGACCCTATGGCTACACCTTC | CSVDSGPYGYTF
TRBJ2-3 | - | TRBV20-1 | TRBD2 | TGCTCAGAGCGCGGGAGGGCCGGAAATACGCAGTATTTT | CSERGRAGNTQYF
TRBJ2-4 | few | TRBV6-2/TRBV6-3 | TRBD2 | TGTGCCAGCAGTTTCGCGGGAGAAGACATTCAGTACTTC | CASSFAGEDIQYF
TRBJ2-7 | - | TRBV7-2 | TRBD1 | TGTGCCAGCAGCAAAGACAGGTCAGGGGGCAAGCAGTACTTC | CASSKDRSGGKQYF
TRBJ2-3 | many | TRBV12-3/TRBV12-4 | - | TGTGCCAGCAGTTTAGGTGGGGGAAGAGATACGCAGTATTTT | CASSLGGGRDTQYF
TRBJ2-1 | many | TRBV6-2/TRBV6-3 | - | TGTGCCACCAATTTCGGAGGGGGCGCCTATGGTGAGCAGTTCTTC | CATNFGGGAYGEQFF
TRBJ2-7 | many | TRBV9 | TRBD2 | TGTGCCAGCAGCCCCGGGGGGGGCTACGAGCAGTACTTC | CASSPGGGYEQYF
TRBJ2-7 | many | TRBV6-1 | - | TGTGCCAGCAGAACTGCCCTTTTGGAGCAGTACTTC | CASRTALLEQYF
TRBJ2-5 | many | TRBV7-9 | TRBD2 | TGTGCCAGCAGCTCGGACAGCCCGGGACTAGGATACATCACCTTTCAAGAGACCCAGTACTTC | CASSSDSPGLGYITFQETQYF
TRBJ1-3 | - | TRBV11-2 | - | TGTGCCAGCAGCGGGGGGACGTCAGGAAACACCATATATTTT | CASSGGTSGNTIYF
TRBJ1-3 | - | TRBV7-3 | TRBD1 | TGTGCCAGCAGCTTTGGGACAGGGGGCTCTGGAAACACCATATATTTT | CASSFGTGGSGNTIYF
TRBJ2-2 | - | TRBV7-2 | - | TGTGCCAGCAGCCGACAGATCACCGGGGAGCTGTTTTTT | CASSRQITGELFF
TRBJ1-1 | few | TRBV27 | - | TGTGCCAGCAGTTTAGGGGTCGCGCGCACTGAAGCTTTCTTT | CASSLGVARTEAFF
TRBJ1-1 | few | TRBV9 | TRBD1 | TGTGCCAGCGGAGACAGGGGAGGGACTGAAGCTTTCTTT | CASGDRGGTEAFF
TRBJ2-1 | many | TRBV15 | TRBD1 | TGTGCCACCAGCAGAGCCGCGGACAGGGTGGGAGCAATCGAGTGTTGCAATGAGCAGTTCTTC | CATSRAADRVGAIECCNEQFF
TRBJ2-1 | - | TRBV4-2 | - | TGTGCCAGCAGCGCTACCCAGTGGACCTCCTACAATGAGCAGTTCTTC | CASSATQWTSYNEQFF
TRBJ2-3 | few | TRBV20-1 | TRBD2 | TGCAGTGCTAGGACTAGCGGCTCCACAGATACGCAGTATTTT | CSARTSGSTDTQYF
TRBJ2-7 | many | TRBV3-1 | - | TGTGCCAGCAGCCAAGCCAGCTACGAGCAGTACTTC | CASSQASYEQYF
TRBJ2-3 | many | TRBV6-1 | TRBD2 | TGTGCCAGCAGTTACCCCACTAGCGGGGGGGGCGATACGCAGTATTTT | CASSYPTSGGGDTQYF
TRBJ2-2 | many | TRBV7-2 | - | TGTGCCAGCAGCCTCTCCGCGGGATCGGGCACCGGGGAGCTGTTTTTT | CASSLSAGSGTGELFF
TRBJ2-7 | - | TRBV30 | TRBD2 | TGTGCCTGGAGCTTCAGCGGGAGCTCCCCAGAGCAGTACTTC | CAWSFSGSSPEQYF
TRBJ1-2 | many | TRBV11-2 | - | TGTGCCAGCAGCTTATCACGGACTCACTATGGCTACACCTTC | CASSLSRTHYGYTF
TRBJ1-1 | many | TRBV2 | - | TGTGCCAGCACCGGAAGGGGGAACACTGAAGCTTTCTTT | CASTGRGNTEAFF
TRBJ2-1 | - | TRBV20-1 | - | TGCAGTGCTAGACCCGCGAGTCGTCGTGAGCAGTTCTTC | CSARPASRREQFF
TRBJ2-4 | many | TRBV12-3/TRBV12-4 | TRBD2 | TGTGCCAGCAGTTTCTCGGGGGGGCCAGGCGACATTCAGTACTTC | CASSFSGGPGDIQYF
TRBJ1-1 | few | TRBV18 | - | TGTGCCAGCTCACTCGGCCACCTCACCAACACTGAAGCTTTCTTT | CASSLGHLTNTEAFF
TRBJ1-1 | few | TRBV25-1 | - | TGTGCCAGTTTACGGACGGGGACCACTGAAGCTTTCTTT | CASLRTGTTEAFF
TRBJ1-1 | once | TRBV5-1 | TRBD1 | TGCGCCAGCAGCTTGGTTGGGCCGGGACAGGGGTGGAACACTGAAGCTTTCTTT | CASSLVGPGQGWNTEAFF
TRBJ2-1 | many | TRBV20-1 | - | TGCAGTGCTAGAGATCGTCGCAGGGGATCGTGGAATGAGCAGTTCTTC | CSARDRRRGSWNEQFF
TRBJ2-1 | - | TRBV7-9 | - | TGTGCCAGCACCCCAAGCCCTAGCTCCTACAATGAGCAGTTCTTC | CASTPSPSSYNEQFF
TRBJ1-6 | many | TRBV7-9 | - | TGTGCCAGCAGCGGGGGTCGCCGGGCACCCCTCCACTTT | CASSGGRRAPLHF
TRBJ2-4 | few | TRBV12-3/TRBV12-4 | - | TGTGCCAGCAGCACTTCAGGGCAGGGGGGTGGCAACATTCAGTACTTC | CASSTSGQGGGNIQYF
TRBJ1-4 | many | TRBV27 | - | TGTGCCAGCGCCCGCACAGCAGGGAAGGAAAAACTGTTTTTT | CASARTAGKEKLFF
TRBJ1-5 | - | TRBV6-1 | - | TGTGCCAGCAGCCCGGGGCCCGGTCAGCCCCAGCATTTT | CASSPGPGQPQHF
TRBJ2-7 | few | TRBV11-2 | - | TGTGCCAGCAGTCCAGGTCGCAATTGGGGCTACGAGCAGTACTTC | CASSPGRNWGYEQYF
TRBJ2-1 | many | TRBV2 | - | TGTGCCAGCAGTGAGGCCGGTGCTAGGGGGGAAGCACAGTTCTTC | CASSEAGARGEAQFF
TRBJ1-1 | many | TRBV6-2/TRBV6-3 | TRBD1 | TGTGCCAGCAGACAGAGGAAAACCGGGACAGGGGACACTGAAGCTTTCTTT | CASRQRKTGTGDTEAFF
TRBJ2-1 | many | TRBV20-1 | TRBD2 | TGCAGTGCTAGAGCGGGGGGACCGTACAATGAGCAGTTCTTC | CSARAGGPYNEQFF
TRBJ1-1 | many | TRBV6-1 | - | TGTGCCAGCAGTTTTCTGGGGATGAACACTGAAGCTTTCTTT | CASSFLGMNTEAFF
TRBJ2-7 | few | TRBV29-1 | TRBD1 | TGCAGCGTCCGGACAGGGGACCTTCGAACTTACGAGCAGTACTTC | CSVRTGDLRTYEQYF
TRBJ2-7 | - | TRBV4-1 | TRBD1 | TGCGCCAGCAGACCTATTGACAGGGGCAACGAGCAGTACTTC | CASRPIDRGNEQYF
TRBJ1-1 | - | TRBV7-9 | TRBD1 | TGTGCCAGCAGCTTGAACCCAGGGGGGTCGAACACTGAAGCTTTCTTT | CASSLNPGGSNTEAFF
TRBJ1-1 | - | TRBV4-3 | - | TGCGCCAGCAGCCAAGATACGTTGCGGACTGAAGCTTTCTTT | CASSQDTLRTEAFF
TRBJ1-1 | - | TRBV18 | TRBD1 | TGTGCCAGCTCACCCCCGTCACAGGGGGCGGGCACTGAAGCTTTCTTT | CASSPPSQGAGTEAFF
TRBJ1-1 | many | TRBV12-3/TRBV12-4 | - | TGTGCCAGCAGGCTAAGTGGTGGCGAGCTGAACACTGAAGCTTTCTTT | CASRLSGGELNTEAFF